The 15 T cell receptor beta chains below were found in one sample sequenced in a study of vaccination effects on CD4 cells after COVID-19. What these receptors recognize is not known. Measured with immunoSEQ multiplex PCR; TCRdb has only the in-frame clones, and not every one. The sample includes some 34,000 clones, approximately 82% of them seen just once. In the ViraFEST assay, antigen-specific CD4+ clonotypes were identified by expansion after peptide-pool stimulation. Cultured cells yielded isolated CD4+ T cells after more than nine days. The participants, recipients of two vaccine doses, got either BNT162b2 or mRNA-1273. This material consisted of CD4+ T cells from PBMCs cultured with HCoV-NL63 spike peptides, taken after COVID-19 vaccination. The receptor source for this set is a human donor who received a COVID-19 vaccine. Some clones in this sample may be carry-over from other donors' samples.

This chain connects TRBV5-1 to TRBJ2-3; D is perhaps TRBD2 (7 bases). The V end was cut by 1 base, the J end by 3 bases, with 12 bases between. The CDR3 has 15 residues. The germline V gene encodes CDR1 SGHRS and CDR2 YFSETQ. The CDR3 DNA reads as TGCGCCAGCAGCTTGATGGGGGGGCCGACAGATACGCAGTATTTT. It encodes CASSLMGGPTDTQYF.

The chain has TRBV7-2 and TRBJ2-3, with D possibly being TRBD2 (5 bases). V shed 3 bases and J shed 0 bases, with 7 bases lying between them. CDR3 length: 14 amino acids. In germline, CDR1 is SGHTA, CDR2 FQGNSA. CDR3 residues: CASSLERSTDTQYF. For the CDR3, the DNA is TGTGCCAGCAGCTTGGAGCGGAGCACAGATACGCAGTATTTT.

This clone was recorded once. The genes are TRBV11-2 and TRBJ2-3, with TRBD2 identical over 8 bases. J lost 6 bases, V lost 7 bases, and 12 bases had no gene match. The germline V gene encodes CDR1 SGHAT and CDR2 FQNNGV. This CDR3 has 15 amino acids. CDR3 amino acids: CASTPLGLEGDTQYF. CDR3 DNA: TGTGCCAGCACCCCCTTGGGACTAGAGGGGGATACGCAGTATTTT.

The V gene is TRBV5-1, the J gene TRBJ1-1, with 7 bases aligning to TRBD1. CDR1 and CDR2 (germline): SGHRS, YFSETQ. The CDR3 is 14 residues long. With V trimmed by 3 bases and J by 0 bases, 2 bases remained unmatched. The CDR3 nucleotides are TGCGCCAGCAGCTCGACAGGGTTGAACACTGAAGCTTTCTTT. Its protein product is CASSSTGLNTEAFF.

The V gene is TRBV30, the J gene TRBJ2-5; 12 nucleotides match TRBD1. Germline V gene sequence: CDR1 GTSNPN, CDR2 SVGIG (reference sequence). This CDR3 contains 13 residues. After removal of 6 bases from V and 6 bases from J, the junction contained 5 bases not matched to a gene. The CDR3 DNA sequence: TGTGCCTGCCGGGACAGGGGGCTTCAGACCCAGTACTTC. Translating it yields CACRDRGLQTQYF.

The chain has TRBV18 and TRBJ2-7; TRBD1 is a possible D gene (6 bases). From germline, CDR1 is KGHSH and CDR2 LQKENI. The V end lost 4 bases, the J end lost 6 bases, and 13 bases lay between the germline ends. The CDR3 extends over 13 amino acids. CDR3: CASSLRTASEQYV. In DNA, the CDR3 is TGTGCCAGCTCACTAAGGACAGCTTCCGAGCAGTACGTC.

The gene calls are TRBV6-4 and TRBJ2-5; 11 nucleotides match TRBD2. The CDR3 is 19 residues long. In germline, CDR1 is MRHNA, CDR2 SNTAGT. V lost 11 bases to trimming and J lost 0 bases; unmatched junction nucleotides: 20. CDR3 sequence reads: CAYLLGGTSGSPYQETQYF. In nucleotides, the CDR3 is TGTGCCTATCTCCTTGGTGGGACTAGCGGCTCCCCTTACCAAGAGACCCAGTACTTC.

The chain recombines TRBV30 with TRBJ1-4; D may be TRBD1 (6 bases). The germline gives CDR1 GTSNPN, CDR2 SVGIG (reference sequence). Trimming left V 5 bases short and J 6 bases short, with 10 bases between. This CDR3 spans 12 amino acids. DNA for the CDR3: TGTGCCTGGGGGGGGCGTTATGAAAAACTGTTTTTT. Translation: CAWGGRYEKLFF.

This chain links TRBV4-3 with TRBJ1-1, with D tentatively TRBD1 (5 bases). V was shortened by 2 bases and J by 2 bases, with 21 bases between the two germline ends. The germline V gene has CDR1 LGHNA and CDR2 YSLEER. This CDR3 is built from 18 residues. The DNA for the CDR3 is TGCGCCAGCAGCCAAACCCTTCCCTGGGGGGGACTTAACACTGAAGCTTTCTTT. This sequence encodes CASSQTLPWGGLNTEAFF.

This clone occurred a few times. V usage is TRBV19 and J usage is TRBJ2-5; D not certain. The CDR3 extends over 14 amino acids. The V end was cut by 2 bases, the J end by 5 bases, with 12 bases between. Per the germline V gene, CDR1 is LNHDA and CDR2 is SQIVND (reference sequence). The CDR3 sequence: CASSITPTRETQYF. The CDR3 nucleotides are TGTGCCAGTAGTATAACCCCCACAAGGGAGACCCAGTACTTC.

The chain joins TRBV9 to TRBJ2-1; TRBD1 agrees at 10 bases. This CDR3 has 17 residues. V lost 3 bases to trimming and J lost 9 bases; unmatched junction nucleotides: 15. CDR1 is SGDLS and CDR2 is YYNGEE in the germline V gene. The CDR3 DNA reads as TGTGCCAGCAGCGGCCGGGGGGATGGGACAGGGGCGGGTGAGCAGTTCTTC. Amino acids: CASSGRGDGTGAGEQFF.

The chain carries TRBV18 and TRBJ2-2; D unresolved. V was cut by 3 bases and J by 4 bases, with 9 bases left in between. The CDR3 totals 14 residues. CDR1 is KGHSH and CDR2 is LQKENI in the germline V gene. The CDR3, as DNA: TGTGCCAGCTCACCCCGGGCCACCACCGGGGAGCTGTTTTTT. Translated, it gives CASSPRATTGELFF.

The CDR3 nucleotides are TGTGCCAGCAGCTTAGTCGGACAGGGGAGCACAGATACGCAGTATTTT. It specifies CASSLVGQGSTDTQYF. The chain carries TRBV7-2 and TRBJ2-3, with 9 bases fitting TRBD1. Germline trimming cut 1 base from V and 0 bases from J; bases unmatched to any gene: 2. Germline CDR1 and CDR2: SGHTA and FQGNSA. The CDR3 is 16 amino acids.

The genes are TRBV10-1 and TRBJ2-1; 7 nucleotides line up with TRBD2. CDR3 size: 18 residues. J was trimmed by 9 bases and V by 4 bases; bases with no gene match: 21. Germline CDR1 WNHNN, CDR2 SYGVQD (reference sequence). DNA of the CDR3: TGCGCCAGCAGTGGACAGTTAGCGGGCGCCCCTTCGGGTGGTGAGCAGTTCTTC. This encodes CASSGQLAGAPSGGEQFF.

The count of this clone is one. The rearrangement links TRBV5-1 to TRBJ1-1; 9 bases agree with TRBD1. This CDR3 contains 14 residues. The V and J ends lost 4 bases and 7 bases, in that order; junction bases with no gene match: 8. The germline V gene encodes CDR1 SGHRS and CDR2 YFSETQ. CDR3 bases: TGCGCCAGCAGCCCGACAGGGGGAGGGATTGAAGCTTTCTTT. It encodes CASSPTGGGIEAFF.